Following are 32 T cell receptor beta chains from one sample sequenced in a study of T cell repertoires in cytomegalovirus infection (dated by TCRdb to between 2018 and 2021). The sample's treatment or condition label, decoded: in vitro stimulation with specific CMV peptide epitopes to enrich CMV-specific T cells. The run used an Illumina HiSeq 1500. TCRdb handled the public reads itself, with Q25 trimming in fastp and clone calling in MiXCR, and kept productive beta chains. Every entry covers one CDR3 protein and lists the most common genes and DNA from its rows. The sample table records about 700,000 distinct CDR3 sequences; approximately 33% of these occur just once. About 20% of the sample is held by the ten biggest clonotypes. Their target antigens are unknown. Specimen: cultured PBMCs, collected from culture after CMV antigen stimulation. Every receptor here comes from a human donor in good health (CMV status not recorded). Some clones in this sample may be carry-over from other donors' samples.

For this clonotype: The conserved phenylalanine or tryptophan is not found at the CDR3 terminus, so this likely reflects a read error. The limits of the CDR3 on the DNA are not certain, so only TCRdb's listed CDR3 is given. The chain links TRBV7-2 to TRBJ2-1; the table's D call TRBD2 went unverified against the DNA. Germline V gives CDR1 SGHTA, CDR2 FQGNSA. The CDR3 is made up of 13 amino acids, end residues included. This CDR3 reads CASSLEEREGQVC.

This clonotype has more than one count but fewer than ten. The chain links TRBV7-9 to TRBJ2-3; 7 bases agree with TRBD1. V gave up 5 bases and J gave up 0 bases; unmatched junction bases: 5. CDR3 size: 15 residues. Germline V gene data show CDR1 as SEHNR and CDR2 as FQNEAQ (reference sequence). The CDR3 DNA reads TGTGCCAGCAGCAGCAGGGGGTTTAGCACAGATACGCAGTATTTT. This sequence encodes CASSSRGFSTDTQYF.

DNA of the CDR3: TGTGCCAGCAGTTACTCGACAGGGGGCGGTCAGCCCCAGCATTTT. As protein: CASSYSTGGGQPQHF. The rearrangement links TRBV6-5 to TRBJ1-5; TRBD1 matches 10 bases. The CDR3 length is 15 residues. With V trimmed by 0 bases and J by 6 bases, 2 bases remained unmatched. Germline V lookup: CDR1 MNHEY, CDR2 SVGAGI.

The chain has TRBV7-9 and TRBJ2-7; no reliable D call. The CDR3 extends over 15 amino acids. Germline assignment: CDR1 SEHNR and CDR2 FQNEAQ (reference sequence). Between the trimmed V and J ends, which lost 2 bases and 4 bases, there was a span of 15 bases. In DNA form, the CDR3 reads TGTGCCAGCAGCTTATACCTAGTCTCTCCTTACGAGCAGTACTTC. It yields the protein CASSLYLVSPYEQYF.

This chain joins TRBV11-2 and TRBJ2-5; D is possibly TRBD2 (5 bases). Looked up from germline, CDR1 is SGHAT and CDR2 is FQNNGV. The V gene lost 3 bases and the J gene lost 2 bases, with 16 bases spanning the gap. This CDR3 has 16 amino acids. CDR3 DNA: TGTGCCAGCAGCTTGGATTTGGGGTCGGGACAAGAGACCCAGTACTTC. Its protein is CASSLDLGSGQETQYF.

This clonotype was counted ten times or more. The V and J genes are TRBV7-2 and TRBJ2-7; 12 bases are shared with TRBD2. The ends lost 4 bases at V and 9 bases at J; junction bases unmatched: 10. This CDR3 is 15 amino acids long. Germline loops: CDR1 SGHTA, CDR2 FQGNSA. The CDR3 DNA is TGTGCCAGCAGCTCCACCGGACTAGCGGGGAAACCGCAGTACTTC. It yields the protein CASSSTGLAGKPQYF. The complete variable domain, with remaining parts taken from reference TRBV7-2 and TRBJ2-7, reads GAGVSQSPSNKVTEKGKDVELRCDPISGHTALYWYRQSLGQGLEFLIYFQGNSAPDKSGLPSDRFSAERTGGSVSTLTIQRTQQEDSAVYLCASSSTGLAGKPQYFGPGTRLTVT.

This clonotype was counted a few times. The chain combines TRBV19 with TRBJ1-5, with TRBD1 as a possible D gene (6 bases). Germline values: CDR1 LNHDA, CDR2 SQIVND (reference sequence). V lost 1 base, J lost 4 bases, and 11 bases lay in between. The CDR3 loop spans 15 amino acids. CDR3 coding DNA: TGTGCCAGTAGTATAGTAGGGACAAGTAATCAGCCCCAGCATTTT. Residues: CASSIVGTSNQPQHF.

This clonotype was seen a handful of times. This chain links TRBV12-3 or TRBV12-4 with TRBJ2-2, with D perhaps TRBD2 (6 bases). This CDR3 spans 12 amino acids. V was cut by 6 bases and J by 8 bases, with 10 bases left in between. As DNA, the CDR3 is TGTGCCAGCAGCGGACTAAATGGGGAGCTGTTTTTT. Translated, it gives CASSGLNGELFF.

The CDR3 DNA is TGTGCCACCAGCAATCCCCGGGGTAGCGGGAGTGGTCGACTAGATACGCAGTATTTT. It translates to CATSNPRGSGSGRLDTQYF. The rearrangement joins TRBV15 to TRBJ2-3; 9 nucleotides line up with TRBD2. Germline CDR1 and CDR2: LNHNV and YYDKDF (reference sequence). This CDR3 region has 19 residues. J was trimmed by 5 bases and V by 4 bases; bases with no gene match: 19. The full variable domain, completed using reference TRBV15 and TRBJ2-3, is DAMVIQNPRYQVTQFGKPVTLSCSQTLNHNVMYWYQQKSSQAPKLLFHYYDKDFNNEADTPDNFQSRRPNTSFCFLDIRSPGLGDTAMYLCATSNPRGSGSGRLDTQYFGPGTRLTVL.

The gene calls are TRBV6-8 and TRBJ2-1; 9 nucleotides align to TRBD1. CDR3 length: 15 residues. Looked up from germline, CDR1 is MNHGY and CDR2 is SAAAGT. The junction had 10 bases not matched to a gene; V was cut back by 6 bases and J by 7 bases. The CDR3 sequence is CASSSGTGRLNEQFF. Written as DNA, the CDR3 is TGTGCCAGCAGCTCCGGGACAGGGAGGTTAAATGAGCAGTTCTTC.

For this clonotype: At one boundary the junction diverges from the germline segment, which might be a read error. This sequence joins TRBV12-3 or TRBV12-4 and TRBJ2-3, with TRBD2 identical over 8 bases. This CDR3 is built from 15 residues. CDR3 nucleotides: TGTGCCAGCAGCTTAGCGGGGAGACCCTTGGATACGCAGTATTTT. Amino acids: CASSLAGRPLDTQYF.

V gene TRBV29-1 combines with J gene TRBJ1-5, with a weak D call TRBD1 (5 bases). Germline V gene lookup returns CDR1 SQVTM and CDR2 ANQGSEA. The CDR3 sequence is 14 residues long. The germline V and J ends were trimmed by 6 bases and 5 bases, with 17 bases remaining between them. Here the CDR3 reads CSVSGTGGDQPQHF. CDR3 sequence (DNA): TGCAGCGTATCGGGGACGGGGGGGGATCAGCCCCAGCATTTT.

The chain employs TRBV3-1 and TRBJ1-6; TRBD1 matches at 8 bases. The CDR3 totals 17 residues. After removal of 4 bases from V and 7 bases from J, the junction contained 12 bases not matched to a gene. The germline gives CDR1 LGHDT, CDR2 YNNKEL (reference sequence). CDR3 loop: CASSRRQGLEINSPLHF. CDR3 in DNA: TGTGCCAGCAGCCGTCGACAGGGGCTGGAGATCAATTCACCCCTCCACTTT.

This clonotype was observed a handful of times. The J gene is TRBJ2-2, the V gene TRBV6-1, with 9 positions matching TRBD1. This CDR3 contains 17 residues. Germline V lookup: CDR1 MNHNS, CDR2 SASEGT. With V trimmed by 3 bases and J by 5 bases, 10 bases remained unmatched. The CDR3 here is CASSEGPTGGHTGELFF. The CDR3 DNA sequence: TGTGCCAGCAGTGAGGGGCCCACAGGGGGCCATACCGGGGAGCTGTTTTTT.

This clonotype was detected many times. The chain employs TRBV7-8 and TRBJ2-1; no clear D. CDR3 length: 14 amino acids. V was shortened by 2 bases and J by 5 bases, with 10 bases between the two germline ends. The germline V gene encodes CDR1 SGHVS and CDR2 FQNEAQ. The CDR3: CASSLKSRDNEQFF. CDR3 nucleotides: TGTGCCAGCAGCTTAAAGAGCCGAGACAATGAGCAGTTCTTC. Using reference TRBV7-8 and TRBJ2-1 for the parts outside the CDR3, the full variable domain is GAGVSQSPRYKVAKRGQDVALRCDPISGHVSLFWYQQALGQGPEFLTYFQNEAQLDKSGLPSDRFFAERPEGSVSTLKIQRTQQEDSAVYLCASSLKSRDNEQFFGPGTRLTVL.

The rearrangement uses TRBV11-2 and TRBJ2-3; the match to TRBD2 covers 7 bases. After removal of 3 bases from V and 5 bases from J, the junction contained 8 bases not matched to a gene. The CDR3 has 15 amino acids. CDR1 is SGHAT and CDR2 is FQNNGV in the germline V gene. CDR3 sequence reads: CASSFGVGGGDTQYF. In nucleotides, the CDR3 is TGTGCCAGCAGCTTCGGGGTGGGGGGGGGAGATACGCAGTATTTT.

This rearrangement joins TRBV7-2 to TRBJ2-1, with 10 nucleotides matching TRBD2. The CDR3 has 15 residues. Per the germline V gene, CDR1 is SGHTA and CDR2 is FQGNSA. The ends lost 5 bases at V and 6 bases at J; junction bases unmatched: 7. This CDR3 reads CASSATGTSVNEQFF. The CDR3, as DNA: TGTGCCAGCAGCGCAACCGGGACTAGCGTCAATGAGCAGTTCTTC.

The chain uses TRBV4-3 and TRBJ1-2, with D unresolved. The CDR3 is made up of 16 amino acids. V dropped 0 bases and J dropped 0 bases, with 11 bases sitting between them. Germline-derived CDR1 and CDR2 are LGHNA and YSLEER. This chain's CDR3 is CASSQDSSAANYGYTF. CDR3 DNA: TGCGCCAGCAGCCAAGATAGCAGTGCAGCTAACTATGGCTACACCTTC.

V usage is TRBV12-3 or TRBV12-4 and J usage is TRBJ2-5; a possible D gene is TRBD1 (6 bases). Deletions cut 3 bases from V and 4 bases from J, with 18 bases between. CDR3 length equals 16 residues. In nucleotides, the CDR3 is TGTGCCAGCAGTTTGAGTTTGAGGGGGACGGGAGAGACCCAGTACTTC. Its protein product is CASSLSLRGTGETQYF.

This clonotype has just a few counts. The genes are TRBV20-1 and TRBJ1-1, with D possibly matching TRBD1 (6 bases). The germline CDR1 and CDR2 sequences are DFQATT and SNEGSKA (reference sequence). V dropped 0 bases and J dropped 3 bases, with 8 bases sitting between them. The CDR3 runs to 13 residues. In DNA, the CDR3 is TGCAGTGCTAGAGAAACAGGGTACACTGAAGCTTTCTTT. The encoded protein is CSARETGYTEAFF.

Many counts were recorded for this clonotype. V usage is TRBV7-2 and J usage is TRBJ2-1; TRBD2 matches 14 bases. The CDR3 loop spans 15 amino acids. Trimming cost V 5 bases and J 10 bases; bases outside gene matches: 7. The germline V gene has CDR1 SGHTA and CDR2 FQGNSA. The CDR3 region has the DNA TGTGCCAGCAGCCCGACTAGCGGGGGGGCCTGGGAGCAGTTCTTC. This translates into CASSPTSGGAWEQFF.

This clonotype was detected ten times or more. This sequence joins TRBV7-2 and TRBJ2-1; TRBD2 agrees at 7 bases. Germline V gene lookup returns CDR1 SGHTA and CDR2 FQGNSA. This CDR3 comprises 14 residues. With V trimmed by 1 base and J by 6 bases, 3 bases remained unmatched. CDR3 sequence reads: CASSLGGGPNEQFF. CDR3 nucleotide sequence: TGTGCCAGCAGCTTAGGGGGAGGGCCCAATGAGCAGTTCTTC. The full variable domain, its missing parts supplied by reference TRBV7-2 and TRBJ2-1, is GAGVSQSPSNKVTEKGKDVELRCDPISGHTALYWYRQSLGQGLEFLIYFQGNSAPDKSGLPSDRFSAERTGGSVSTLTIQRTQQEDSAVYLCASSLGGGPNEQFFGPGTRLTVL.

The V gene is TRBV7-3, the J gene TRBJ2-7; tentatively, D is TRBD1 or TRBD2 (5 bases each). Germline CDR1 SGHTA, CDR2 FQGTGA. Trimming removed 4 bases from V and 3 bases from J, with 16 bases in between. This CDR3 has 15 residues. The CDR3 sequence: CASSSPWLGDYEQYF. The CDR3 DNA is TGTGCCAGCAGCTCCCCCTGGTTGGGGGACTACGAGCAGTACTTC.

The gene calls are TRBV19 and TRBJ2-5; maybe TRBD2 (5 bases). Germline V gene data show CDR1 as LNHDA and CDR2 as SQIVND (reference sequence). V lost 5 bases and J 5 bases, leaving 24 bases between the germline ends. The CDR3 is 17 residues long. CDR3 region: CASSPLALVHGLETQYF. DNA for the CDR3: TGTGCCAGTAGTCCCCTGGCGTTGGTGCATGGACTGGAGACCCAGTACTTC.

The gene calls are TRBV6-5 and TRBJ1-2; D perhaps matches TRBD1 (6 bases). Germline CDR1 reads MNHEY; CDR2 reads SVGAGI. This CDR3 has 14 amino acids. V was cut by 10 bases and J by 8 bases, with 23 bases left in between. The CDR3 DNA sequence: TGTGCCACCAATCCGGGACAAAGAGCACGGGGCTACACCTTC. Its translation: CATNPGQRARGYTF.

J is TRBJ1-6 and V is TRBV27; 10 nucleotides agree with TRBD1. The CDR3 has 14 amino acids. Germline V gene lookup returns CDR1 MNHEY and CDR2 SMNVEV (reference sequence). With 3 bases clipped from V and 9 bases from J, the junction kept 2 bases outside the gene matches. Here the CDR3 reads CASSLRQGASPLHF. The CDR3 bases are TGTGCCAGCAGTTTGCGACAGGGGGCTTCACCCCTCCACTTT.

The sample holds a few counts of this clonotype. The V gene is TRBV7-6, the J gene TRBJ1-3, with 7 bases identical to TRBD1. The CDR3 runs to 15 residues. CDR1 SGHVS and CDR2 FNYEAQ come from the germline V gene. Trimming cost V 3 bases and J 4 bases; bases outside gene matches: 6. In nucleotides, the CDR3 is TGTGCCAGCAGCTTGGGACAGTCGCCCGGAAACACCATATATTTT. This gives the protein CASSLGQSPGNTIYF.

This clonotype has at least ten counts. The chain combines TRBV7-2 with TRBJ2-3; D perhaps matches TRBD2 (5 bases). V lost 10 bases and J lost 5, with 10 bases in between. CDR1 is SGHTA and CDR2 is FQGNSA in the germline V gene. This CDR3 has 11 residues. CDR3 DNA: TGTGCCACGGCCCGGGAAGATACGCAGTATTTT. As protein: CATAREDTQYF. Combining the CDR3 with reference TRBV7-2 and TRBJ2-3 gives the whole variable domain GAGVSQSPSNKVTEKGKDVELRCDPISGHTALYWYRQSLGQGLEFLIYFQGNSAPDKSGLPSDRFSAERTGGSVSTLTIQRTQQEDSAVYLCATAREDTQYFGPGTRLTVL.

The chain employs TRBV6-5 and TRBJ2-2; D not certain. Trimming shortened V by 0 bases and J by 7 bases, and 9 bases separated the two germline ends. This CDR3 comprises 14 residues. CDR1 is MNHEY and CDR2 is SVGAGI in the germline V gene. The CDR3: CASSYSLLRGELFF. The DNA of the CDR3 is TGTGCCAGCAGTTACTCACTTCTCCGCGGGGAGCTGTTTTTT.

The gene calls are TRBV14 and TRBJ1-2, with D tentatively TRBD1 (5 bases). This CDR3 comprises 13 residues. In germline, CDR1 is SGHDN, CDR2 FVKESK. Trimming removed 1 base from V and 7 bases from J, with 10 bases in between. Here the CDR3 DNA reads TGTGCCAGCAGCCAAGCAGTAGGGACTGGCTACACCTTC. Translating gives CASSQAVGTGYTF.

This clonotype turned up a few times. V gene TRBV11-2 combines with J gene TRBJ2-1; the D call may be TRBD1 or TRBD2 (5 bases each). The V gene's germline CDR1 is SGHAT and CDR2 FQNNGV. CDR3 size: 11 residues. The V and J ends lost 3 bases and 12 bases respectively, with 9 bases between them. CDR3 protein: CASSLGRSQFF. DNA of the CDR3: TGTGCCAGCAGCTTGGGACGCTCGCAGTTCTTC.

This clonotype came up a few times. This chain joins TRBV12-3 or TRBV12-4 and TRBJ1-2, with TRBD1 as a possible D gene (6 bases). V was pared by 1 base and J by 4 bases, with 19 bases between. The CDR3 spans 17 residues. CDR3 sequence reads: CASSLEGEGRLSYGYTF. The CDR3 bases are TGTGCCAGCAGTTTAGAGGGGGAGGGCAGGCTTAGCTATGGCTACACCTTC.